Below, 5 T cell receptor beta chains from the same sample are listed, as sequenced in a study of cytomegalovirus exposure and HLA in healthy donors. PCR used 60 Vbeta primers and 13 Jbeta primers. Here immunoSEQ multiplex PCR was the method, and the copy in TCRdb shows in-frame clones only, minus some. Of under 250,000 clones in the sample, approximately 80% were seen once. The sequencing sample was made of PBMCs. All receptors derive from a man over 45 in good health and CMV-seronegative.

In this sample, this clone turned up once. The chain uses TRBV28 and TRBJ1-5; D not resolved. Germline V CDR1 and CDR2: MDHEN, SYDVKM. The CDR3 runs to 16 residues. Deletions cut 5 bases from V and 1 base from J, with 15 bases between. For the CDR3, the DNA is TGTGCCAGCAGTGTGGGAGGGAATAGGAGCAATCAGCCCCAGCATTTT. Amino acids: CASSVGGNRSNQPQHF.

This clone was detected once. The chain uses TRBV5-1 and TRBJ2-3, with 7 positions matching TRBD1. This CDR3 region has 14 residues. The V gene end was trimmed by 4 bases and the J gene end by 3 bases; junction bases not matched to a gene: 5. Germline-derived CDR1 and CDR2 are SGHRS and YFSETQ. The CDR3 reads CASSRGQATDTQYF. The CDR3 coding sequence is TGCGCCAGCAGCAGAGGACAGGCGACAGATACGCAGTATTTT.

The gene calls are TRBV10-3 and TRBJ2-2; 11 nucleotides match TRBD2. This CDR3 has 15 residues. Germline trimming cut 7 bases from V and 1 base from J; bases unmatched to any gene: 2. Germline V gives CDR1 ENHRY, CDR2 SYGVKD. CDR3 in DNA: TGTGCCATCATGGGGACTAGCGGGAACACCGGGGAGCTGTTTTTT. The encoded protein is CAIMGTSGNTGELFF.

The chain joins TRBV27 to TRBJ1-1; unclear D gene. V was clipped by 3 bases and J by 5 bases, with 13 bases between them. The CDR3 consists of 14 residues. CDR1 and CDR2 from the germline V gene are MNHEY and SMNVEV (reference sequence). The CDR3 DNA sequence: TGTGCCAGCAGTTTTAGCCAAACGGGGACTGAAGCTTTCTTT. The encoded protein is CASSFSQTGTEAFF.

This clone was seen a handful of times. The CDR3 sequence: CASRLTGTSSYNEQFF. As DNA, the CDR3 is TGTGCAAGTCGCTTAACTGGGACTAGCTCCTACAATGAGCAGTTCTTC. The gene calls are TRBV12-2 and TRBJ2-1; the table's D call TRBD2 went unverified against the DNA. TRBV12-2 is a listed pseudogene. This CDR3 has 16 residues.